This T cell receptor beta chain was retrieved from a study of blood T cell repertoires in COVID-19. The wider study: Samples taken during acute and convalescent COVID-19 were collected in the United States, Italy and Spain. The cDNA or gDNA used as material had been derived from T cells, B-cell-depleted T cells, or PBMCs.

The CDR3 contains 16 residues. In its sample, this clone was seen once. An end of the junction does not agree with germline; a read error may underlie this. In the original processing: Using reference gene primer amplification, nucleated cell counts were estimated. Sequenced by immunoSEQ multiplex PCR; TCRdb stores in-frame clones only, minus some. V, J and clone size reflect that table, while D and trimming were determined from the DNA. Here the sample spans about 250,000 clones, roughly 88% being singletons. Sequencing used peripheral blood. V is TRBV23-1 and J is TRBJ2-2; possibly TRBD2 for D (5 bases). TRBV23-1 is flagged as an ORF with uncertain function. This TCR derives from a middle-aged man with acute or convalescent COVID-19. The CDR3 sequence: CASSQSARHQHRGAVF. The CDR3 DNA follows: TGCGCCAGCAGTCAATCCGCGCGACACCAACACCGGGGAGCTGTTTTT.